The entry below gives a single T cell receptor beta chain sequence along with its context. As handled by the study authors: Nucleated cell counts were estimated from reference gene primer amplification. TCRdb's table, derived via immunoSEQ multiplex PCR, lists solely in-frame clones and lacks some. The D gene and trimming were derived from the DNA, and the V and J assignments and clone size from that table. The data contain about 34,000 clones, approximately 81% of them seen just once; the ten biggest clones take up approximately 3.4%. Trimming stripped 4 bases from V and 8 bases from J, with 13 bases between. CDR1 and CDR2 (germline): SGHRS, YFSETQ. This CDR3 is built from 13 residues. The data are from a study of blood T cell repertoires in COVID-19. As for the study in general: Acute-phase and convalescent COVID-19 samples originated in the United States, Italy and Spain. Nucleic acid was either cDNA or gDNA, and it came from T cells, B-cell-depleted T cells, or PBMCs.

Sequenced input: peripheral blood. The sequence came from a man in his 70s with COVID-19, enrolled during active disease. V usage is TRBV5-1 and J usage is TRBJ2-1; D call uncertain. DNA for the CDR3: TGCGCCAGCAGCCCCTTGAGCCGATATGAGCAGTTCTTC. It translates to CASSPLSRYEQFF.